The 27 T cell receptor beta chains presented below share a single source sample, sequenced in a study of shared clonotypes between healthy human individuals (dated by TCRdb to the early 2020s). Library prep was done by the immunoSEQ multiplex PCR assay. Not all clones reach the TCRdb copy of this immuneACCESS table, which keeps in-frame sequences only. Checked studies attribute under half of the gap to unresolved V genes and leave the rest unexplained. Across this sample there are approximately 1.9 million clones, with roughly 95% seen only once. The top ten clonotypes cover over 1.5% of the sample. CD8 naive samples were obtained by positive selection for CCR7 among CD45RO-negative cells, yielding a CD45RA+CCR7+ population from which TemRA cells were excluded. The sequenced sample consisted of naive CD8+ T cells from PBMCs. The intended sense of this specimen's cell subset or site label: CD45RA+CCR7+. These receptors came from a young man in good health. Some clones in this sample may be carry-over from other donors' samples.

The chain employs TRBV14 and TRBJ2-7; D gene unclear. CDR1 is SGHDN, CDR2 FVKESK, per germline. The germline V and J ends were trimmed by 1 base and 1 base, with 8 bases remaining between them. This CDR3 spans 14 amino acids. As DNA, the CDR3 is TGTGCCAGCAGCCAAGGACTGGGATCCTACGAGCAGTACTTC. Its translation is CASSQGLGSYEQYF.

The rearrangement joins TRBV10-3 to TRBJ1-3; TRBD1 matches 7 bases. Trimming took 6 bases from V and 0 from J; bases not matched to a gene: 8. This CDR3 has 16 residues. Germline loops: CDR1 ENHRY, CDR2 SYGVKD. The CDR3 DNA sequence: TGTGCCATCAGGCGCTGGGGACAGCTCTCTGGAAACACCATATATTTT. Encoded protein: CAIRRWGQLSGNTIYF.

J is TRBJ1-2 and V is TRBV28, with TRBD1 matching over 7 bases. Per the germline V gene, CDR1 is MDHEN and CDR2 is SYDVKM. The V gene end was trimmed by 5 bases and the J gene end by 2 bases; junction bases not matched to a gene: 5. The CDR3 consists of 14 residues. CDR3 nucleotides: TGTGCCAGCAGTCGGACGACAGGGAACTATGGCTACACCTTC. Its translation: CASSRTTGNYGYTF.

This sequence joins TRBV6-4 and TRBJ2-5; the D gene is possibly TRBD2 (6 bases). Germline V gives CDR1 MRHNA, CDR2 SNTAGT. The CDR3 contains 13 residues. V gave up 5 bases and J gave up 1 base, with 8 bases separating them. Here the CDR3 reads CASSRRAQETQYF. The CDR3 DNA follows: TGTGCCAGCAGTCGGAGGGCCCAAGAGACCCAGTACTTC.

J is TRBJ2-5 and V is TRBV29-1; 7 bases align to TRBD1. CDR1 and CDR2 from the germline V gene are SQVTM and ANQGSEA. The CDR3 contains 16 residues. The V and J ends lost 1 base and 5 bases, in that order; junction bases with no gene match: 13. The CDR3 loop is CSVEGTGGIGWETQYF. The CDR3 region has the DNA TGCAGCGTTGAAGGGACAGGAGGCATAGGGTGGGAGACCCAGTACTTC.

The V and J genes are TRBV10-3 and TRBJ2-5; 7 positions agree with TRBD2. The tail of the sequence fits TRBJ2-7 better, so the J call may be wrong. From germline, CDR1 is ENHRY and CDR2 SYGVKD. This CDR3 has 13 residues. Here the CDR3 DNA reads TGTGCCATCAGTGGGGGAGGGATCTACGAGCAGTACTTC. This encodes CAISGGGIYEQYF.

The gene calls are TRBV27 and TRBJ2-7; the match to TRBD2 covers 10 bases. The germline CDR1 and CDR2 sequences are MNHEY and SMNVEV (reference sequence). V gave up 4 bases and J gave up 3 bases; unmatched junction bases: 9. The CDR3 is made up of 16 amino acids. This CDR3 reads CASSSLAGANLYEQYF. CDR3 DNA: TGTGCCAGCAGTTCCCTAGCGGGAGCAAACCTCTACGAGCAGTACTTC.

Remarks on this clone: Other DNA sequences within the sample encode an identical CDR3. CDR3 DNA: TGCGCCAGCAGCTCGGGAGAGACCCAGTACTTC. This encodes CASSSGETQYF. The chain recombines TRBV5-1 with TRBJ2-5; D not resolved. Germline V gene sequence: CDR1 SGHRS, CDR2 YFSETQ. This CDR3 spans 11 amino acids. Trimming cost V 3 bases and J 4 bases, with 4 bases left between them.

This sequence joins TRBV2 and TRBJ2-1; D might be TRBD2 (6 bases). Germline-derived CDR1 and CDR2 are SNHLY and FYNNEI. This CDR3 has 13 amino acids. The V end was cut by 5 bases, the J end by 12 bases, with 17 bases between. The CDR3 loop reads CASSSTAGTVQFF. The CDR3 DNA reads TGTGCCAGCAGTTCAACTGCCGGGACTGTGCAGTTCTTC. The whole variable domain, remainder taken from reference TRBV2 and TRBJ2-1, is EPEVTQTPSHQVTQMGQEVILRCVPISNHLYFYWYRQILGQKVEFLVSFYNNEISEKSEIFDDQFSVERPDGSNFTLKIRSTKLEDSAMYFCASSSTAGTVQFFGPGTRLTVL.

A note on this clone: Other DNA variants within this sample encode the same CDR3. V usage is TRBV27 and J usage is TRBJ1-2; D uncertain. V shed 0 bases and J shed 0 bases, with 8 bases lying between them. Germline assignment: CDR1 MNHEY and CDR2 SMNVEV (reference sequence). This CDR3 is built from 15 residues. The CDR3 DNA is TGTGCCAGCAGTTTATCGCTCGGATCTAACTATGGCTACACCTTC. Translation gives CASSLSLGSNYGYTF.

This sequence joins TRBV19 and TRBJ2-6, with a tentative D call TRBD1 (6 bases). Germline CDR1 LNHDA, CDR2 SQIVND (reference sequence). CDR3 length equals 17 residues. V was clipped by 5 bases and J by 0 bases, with 14 bases between them. The CDR3 DNA reads as TGTGCCAGTAGTTCCGGGACACGGTTCTCTGGGGCCAACGTCCTGACTTTC. Encoded protein: CASSSGTRFSGANVLTF.

The chain combines TRBV19 with TRBJ2-3; no definite D call. Per germline, CDR1 LNHDA and CDR2 SQIVND (reference sequence). This CDR3 has 14 amino acids. V was clipped by 9 bases and J by 0 bases, with 13 bases between them. CDR3 in amino acids: CASRSDGSTDTQYF. The CDR3 DNA follows: TGTGCCAGCCGGTCGGACGGTAGCACAGATACGCAGTATTTT.

The J gene is TRBJ2-2, the V gene TRBV7-8; 12 bases match TRBD1. The CDR3 length is 18 residues. The V gene's germline CDR1 is SGHVS and CDR2 FQNEAQ. V was clipped by 6 bases and J by 7 bases; unmatched bases: 15. CDR3 sequence reads: CASRHPARDRGLIGELFF. In DNA, the CDR3 is TGTGCCAGCAGACATCCTGCCAGGGACAGGGGGCTGATCGGGGAGCTGTTTTTT. The whole variable domain, remainder taken from reference TRBV7-8 and TRBJ2-2, is GAGVSQSPRYKVAKRGQDVALRCDPISGHVSLFWYQQALGQGPEFLTYFQNEAQLDKSGLPSDRFFAERPEGSVSTLKIQRTQQEDSAVYLCASRHPARDRGLIGELFFGEGSRLTVL.

The chain is built from TRBV7-6 and TRBJ2-7; no clear D gene. The germline V gene has CDR1 SGHVS and CDR2 FNYEAQ. Trimming pared 4 bases from V and 2 bases from J, leaving 6 bases between. This CDR3 spans 12 amino acids. CDR3 sequence reads: CASSSATYEQYF. CDR3 nucleotide sequence: TGTGCCAGCAGCTCCGCCACCTACGAGCAGTACTTC.

This sequence joins TRBV27 and TRBJ2-3, with 8 bases fitting TRBD2. There are 16 residues in the CDR3. In germline, CDR1 is MNHEY, CDR2 SMNVEV (reference sequence). With V trimmed by 5 bases and J by 1 base, 8 bases remained unmatched. CDR3 sequence (DNA): TGTGCCAGCAGTCCCCGGGGGGGGTGGGGCACAGATACGCAGTATTTT. This translates into CASSPRGGWGTDTQYF.

The chain joins TRBV15 to TRBJ2-7, with TRBD1 identical over 7 bases. The CDR3 sequence is 14 residues long. CDR1 and CDR2 (germline): LNHNV, YYDKDF (reference sequence). The ends lost 4 bases at V and 5 bases at J; junction bases unmatched: 8. The CDR3 nucleotides are TGTGCCACCAGCACCCGGGACAGCCTGGACGAGCAGTACTTC. It translates to CATSTRDSLDEQYF.

This rearrangement joins TRBV9 to TRBJ2-1; the D gene could be TRBD1 or TRBD2 (5 bases each). The CDR3 runs 16 residues. Germline-derived CDR1 and CDR2 are SGDLS and YYNGEE. V dropped 3 bases and J dropped 1 base, with 14 bases sitting between them. CDR3 region: CASSALGDRSYNEQFF. CDR3 coding DNA: TGTGCCAGCAGCGCCTTGGGGGATCGGTCCTACAATGAGCAGTTCTTC.

Concerning this clone: Other DNA sequences of this sample code for an identical CDR3. The genes are TRBV27 and TRBJ2-7; the D gene is possibly TRBD2 (5 bases). Trimming stripped 3 bases from V and 3 bases from J, with 9 bases between. CDR3 length: 13 residues. Germline lookup yields CDR1 MNHEY and CDR2 SMNVEV (reference sequence). CDR3 sequence reads: CASSFGLHYEQYF. The CDR3 bases are TGTGCCAGCAGTTTTGGACTCCACTACGAGCAGTACTTC.

As concerns this clone: Different DNA sequences within this sample yield the same CDR3. J is TRBJ2-7 and V is TRBV27; 9 bases match TRBD2. The ends lost 3 bases at V and 1 base at J; junction bases unmatched: 7. The CDR3 sequence is 16 residues long. Germline CDR1 is MNHEY and CDR2 is SMNVEV (reference sequence). The CDR3 here is CASSFSSGRISYEQYF. Written as DNA, the CDR3 is TGTGCCAGCAGTTTTTCGAGCGGGAGGATTTCCTACGAGCAGTACTTC.

The gene calls are TRBV28 and TRBJ1-1; 7 bases map to TRBD1. Germline loops: CDR1 MDHEN, CDR2 SYDVKM. V shed 5 bases, J shed 5 bases, and the junction held 5 bases outside the gene matches. This CDR3 has 13 amino acids. This chain's CDR3 is CASSLQGVTEAFF. The CDR3, as DNA: TGTGCCAGCAGTCTCCAGGGGGTAACTGAAGCTTTCTTT.

The chain joins TRBV2 to TRBJ2-7; D not resolved. The V gene lost 5 bases and the J gene lost 4 bases, with 21 bases spanning the gap. Germline loops: CDR1 SNHLY, CDR2 FYNNEI. CDR3 length: 16 residues. The CDR3 region is CASSPWEGKLAYEQYF. CDR3 nucleotides: TGTGCCAGCAGTCCCTGGGAAGGGAAGCTCGCTTACGAGCAGTACTTC.

This sequence joins TRBV11-2 and TRBJ1-5; no clear D. The CDR3 spans 15 residues. Germline lookup yields CDR1 SGHAT and CDR2 FQNNGV. Trimming cost V 5 bases and J 3 bases, with 14 bases left between them. The CDR3 nucleotides are TGTGCCAGCAGCGCCGACCGGGCCGCCAATCAGCCCCAGCATTTT. It is translated as CASSADRAANQPQHF.

The CDR3 is CSVVAGEGTGELFF. For the CDR3, the DNA is TGCAGCGTTGTAGCGGGAGAGGGTACCGGGGAGCTGTTTTTT. J is TRBJ2-2 and V is TRBV29-1, with TRBD2 matching 9 bases. The V gene's germline CDR1 is SQVTM and CDR2 ANQGSEA. The length of the CDR3 is 14 residues. J gave up 5 bases and V 4 bases, and 5 bases lay outside the gene matches.

V gene TRBV27 combines with J gene TRBJ2-7; possibly TRBD2 for D (5 bases). Trimming removed 10 bases at V and 1 base at J, with 17 bases between. The V gene's germline CDR1 is MNHEY and CDR2 SMNVEV (reference sequence). The CDR3 covers 14 residues. The CDR3 DNA is TGTGCCACCTCGTGGGCCCGGGGATCCTACGAGCAGTACTTC. Amino acid sequence: CATSWARGSYEQYF.

This chain connects TRBV19 to TRBJ2-1, with TRBD2 identical over 11 bases. Germline lookup yields CDR1 LNHDA and CDR2 SQIVND (reference sequence). V shed 3 bases and J 7 bases; nucleotides not matched to a gene: 8. This CDR3 comprises 16 residues. The CDR3 is CASSISPGLAANEQFF. Here the CDR3 DNA reads TGTGCCAGTAGTATTTCTCCGGGACTAGCGGCTAATGAGCAGTTCTTC.

The CDR3 region has the DNA TGTGCCAGCATGGCCTTTGGTGGGCTAGCGGAAATCAATGAGCAGTTCTTC. Protein sequence: CASMAFGGLAEINEQFF. V and J are TRBV25-1 and TRBJ2-1, with TRBD2 identical over 7 bases. The length of the CDR3 is 17 residues. V was clipped by 7 bases and J by 6 bases; unmatched bases: 18. Germline CDR1 is MGHDK and CDR2 is SYGVNS. Based on the CDR3 plus reference TRBV25-1 and TRBJ2-1, the full variable domain is EADIYQTPRYLVIGTGKKITLECSQTMGHDKMYWYQQDPGMELHLIHYSYGVNSTEKGDLSSESTVSRIRTEHFPLTLESARPSHTSQYLCASMAFGGLAEINEQFFGPGTRLTVL.

This clone appeared a few times. The V gene is TRBV5-6, the J gene TRBJ1-4; TRBD1 matches 8 bases. The V gene end was trimmed by 4 bases and the J gene end by 17 bases; junction bases not matched to a gene: 10. Germline loops: CDR1 SGHDT, CDR2 YYEEEE. The CDR3 is 12 residues long. Written as DNA, the CDR3 is TGTGCCAGCAGCGGCGCGATGACAGGGGACTTTTTT. Translating gives CASSGAMTGDFF.